This TCR beta chain originates from a study of CD8+CD57+ T cells in acquired aplastic anemia. Germline V lookup: CDR1 DFQATT, CDR2 SNEGSKA (reference sequence). V lost 0 bases to trimming and J lost 12 bases, with 9 bases between them. The CDR3 loop spans 11 amino acids. Genomic DNA constituted the template upon which TCR beta VDJ and CDR3 profiling was performed. TCRdb used MiXCR to reprocess the reads, holding one entry per CDR3 protein. The repertoire holds about 190,000 distinct CDR3 sequences, with 64% as singletons. The chain uses TRBV20-1 and TRBJ1-5; D ambiguous. This receptor was obtained from a human donor with severe aplastic anemia or a healthy control (not recorded which). The specimen was sorted CD4+, CD8+, or CD8+CD57+ T cells (not recorded which) from PBMCs. The chain's CDR3 is CSARDSAYQHF. The DNA for the CDR3 is TGCAGTGCTAGAGATTCGGCCTACCAGCATTTT.